A single sample gave rise to the 13 T cell receptor beta chains below, sequenced in a study of blood T cell repertoires in COVID-19 (dated by TCRdb to the early 2020s). Library preparation was by the immunoSEQ multiplex PCR assay. Drawn from immuneACCESS, this table holds only the in-frame rearrangements with V and J called that TCRdb kept. Clones are partly lost; checked studies trace under half to an unresolved V gene and leave the rest unexplained. The sample table holds some 150,000 clones, of which around four fifths were seen once. Together, the top ten hold more than 7.5% of the sample. The sample consisted of peripheral blood. These TCRs come from a man between 35 and 55 years old who had recovered from COVID-19.

V and J are TRBV6-5 and TRBJ2-7, with a tentative D call TRBD2 (5 bases). Per the germline V gene, CDR1 is MNHEY and CDR2 is SVGAGI. Trimming pared 7 bases from V and 6 bases from J, leaving 10 bases between. This CDR3 contains 11 residues. The CDR3 loop reads CASIRGGEQYF. The CDR3, as DNA: TGTGCCAGCATTAGAGGAGGCGAGCAGTACTTC.

The rearrangement links TRBV27 to TRBJ2-1; 8 bases are a match to TRBD2. The ends lost 5 bases at V and 7 bases at J; junction bases unmatched: 10. Germline-derived CDR1 and CDR2 are MNHEY and SMNVEV (reference sequence). The CDR3 has 15 amino acids. The CDR3 sequence: CASSQRGHYQNEQFF. DNA for the CDR3: TGTGCCAGCAGTCAGCGGGGGCACTATCAGAATGAGCAGTTCTTC.

J is TRBJ2-5 and V is TRBV19; TRBD1 matches at 8 bases. Germline CDR1 and CDR2: LNHDA and SQIVND (reference sequence). The CDR3 contains 15 residues. Losses at the gene ends were 5 bases for V and 1 base for J; bases not matched to a gene: 6. The CDR3 is CASSAGGDGQETQYF. The CDR3 coding sequence is TGTGCCAGTAGTGCAGGGGGCGACGGCCAAGAGACCCAGTACTTC.

V is TRBV10-3 and J is TRBJ1-1; D might be TRBD1 (6 bases). This CDR3 contains 13 residues. The germline V and J ends were trimmed by 7 bases and 4 bases, with 13 bases remaining between them. Germline loops: CDR1 ENHRY, CDR2 SYGVKD. For the CDR3, the DNA is TGTGCCATCACTGAAGGGGGTTTCACTGAAGCTTTCTTT. Translation: CAITEGGFTEAFF.

The chain uses TRBV2 and TRBJ1-2; 8 bases map to TRBD1. The germline V gene encodes CDR1 SNHLY and CDR2 FYNNEI. This CDR3 comprises 13 residues. J gave up 6 bases and V 5 bases, and 5 bases lay outside the gene matches. The DNA of the CDR3 is TGTGCCAGCAGTCGTCGACAGGGGAATGGCTACACCTTC. Encoded protein: CASSRRQGNGYTF.

The V and J genes are TRBV6-2 or TRBV6-3 and TRBJ1-3; D call uncertain. The V gene's germline CDR1 is MNHEY and CDR2 SVGEGT. CDR3 length: 14 residues. V was trimmed by 5 bases and J by 0 bases, leaving 8 bases between them. Written as DNA, the CDR3 is TGTGCCAGCAGTGATCTGAGCTCTGGAAACACCATATATTTT. This sequence encodes CASSDLSSGNTIYF.

This chain connects TRBV20-1 to TRBJ2-5; 7 nucleotides line up with TRBD2. Germline loops: CDR1 DFQATT, CDR2 SNEGSKA (reference sequence). This CDR3 has 11 amino acids. The CDR3 region has the DNA TGCAGCGGGGCGGGGGAAGAGACCCAGTACTTC. Amino acid sequence: CSGAGEETQYF.

CDR3 nucleotide sequence: TGTGCCAGCAGCGTCGGGGGGGATTTGGTTTACAATGAGCAGTTCTTC. Translation: CASSVGGDLVYNEQFF. This rearrangement joins TRBV9 to TRBJ2-1; 8 nucleotides align to TRBD2. The CDR3 extends over 16 amino acids. The J segment lost 4 bases and the V segment lost 2 bases, leaving 8 bases of the junction unmatched. CDR1 and CDR2 (germline): SGDLS, YYNGEE.

The J gene is TRBJ2-7, the V gene TRBV18; 7 bases fit TRBD1. The CDR3 has 12 amino acids. Per the germline V gene, CDR1 is KGHSH and CDR2 is LQKENI. With V trimmed by 0 bases and J by 7 bases, 0 bases remained unmatched. CDR3 DNA sequence: TGTGCCAGCTCACCACCGACAGGGGAGCAGTACTTC. This codes for CASSPPTGEQYF.

The table lists this clone with a count of one. V and J are TRBV9 and TRBJ2-3; D uncertain. The germline V gene has CDR1 SGDLS and CDR2 YYNGEE. The V end was cut by 0 bases, the J end by 6 bases, with 11 bases between. CDR3 length: 14 amino acids. The CDR3 loop is CASSVGVQTDTQYF. DNA for the CDR3: TGTGCCAGCAGCGTAGGGGTACAGACGGATACGCAGTATTTT.

The chain couples TRBV24-1 to TRBJ1-1; D ambiguous. CDR3 length equals 13 residues. V gave up 6 bases and J gave up 0 bases, with 7 bases separating them. CDR1 and CDR2 from the germline V gene are KGHDR and SFDVKD. The CDR3 loop reads CATSSGVNTEAFF. CDR3 bases: TGTGCCACCAGTTCAGGTGTGAACACTGAAGCTTTCTTT.

This chain uses TRBV5-4 with TRBJ2-5; 10 bases fit TRBD1. The CDR3 runs 14 residues. CDR1 and CDR2 (germline): SGHNT, YYREEE (reference sequence). J lost 5 bases, V lost 4 bases, and 5 bases had no gene match. In nucleotides, the CDR3 is TGTGCCAGCAGCAAAGGGACAGGGGACGAGACCCAGTACTTC. Protein product: CASSKGTGDETQYF.

The chain employs TRBV24-1 and TRBJ2-2, with D maybe TRBD2 (7 bases). The CDR3 is made up of 15 amino acids. V was cut by 6 bases and J by 3 bases, with 13 bases left in between. Germline V gives CDR1 KGHDR, CDR2 SFDVKD. CDR3 nucleotides: TGTGCCACCAGTAGGTCGGGGGGCGACACCGGGGAGCTGTTTTTT. This translates into CATSRSGGDTGELFF.